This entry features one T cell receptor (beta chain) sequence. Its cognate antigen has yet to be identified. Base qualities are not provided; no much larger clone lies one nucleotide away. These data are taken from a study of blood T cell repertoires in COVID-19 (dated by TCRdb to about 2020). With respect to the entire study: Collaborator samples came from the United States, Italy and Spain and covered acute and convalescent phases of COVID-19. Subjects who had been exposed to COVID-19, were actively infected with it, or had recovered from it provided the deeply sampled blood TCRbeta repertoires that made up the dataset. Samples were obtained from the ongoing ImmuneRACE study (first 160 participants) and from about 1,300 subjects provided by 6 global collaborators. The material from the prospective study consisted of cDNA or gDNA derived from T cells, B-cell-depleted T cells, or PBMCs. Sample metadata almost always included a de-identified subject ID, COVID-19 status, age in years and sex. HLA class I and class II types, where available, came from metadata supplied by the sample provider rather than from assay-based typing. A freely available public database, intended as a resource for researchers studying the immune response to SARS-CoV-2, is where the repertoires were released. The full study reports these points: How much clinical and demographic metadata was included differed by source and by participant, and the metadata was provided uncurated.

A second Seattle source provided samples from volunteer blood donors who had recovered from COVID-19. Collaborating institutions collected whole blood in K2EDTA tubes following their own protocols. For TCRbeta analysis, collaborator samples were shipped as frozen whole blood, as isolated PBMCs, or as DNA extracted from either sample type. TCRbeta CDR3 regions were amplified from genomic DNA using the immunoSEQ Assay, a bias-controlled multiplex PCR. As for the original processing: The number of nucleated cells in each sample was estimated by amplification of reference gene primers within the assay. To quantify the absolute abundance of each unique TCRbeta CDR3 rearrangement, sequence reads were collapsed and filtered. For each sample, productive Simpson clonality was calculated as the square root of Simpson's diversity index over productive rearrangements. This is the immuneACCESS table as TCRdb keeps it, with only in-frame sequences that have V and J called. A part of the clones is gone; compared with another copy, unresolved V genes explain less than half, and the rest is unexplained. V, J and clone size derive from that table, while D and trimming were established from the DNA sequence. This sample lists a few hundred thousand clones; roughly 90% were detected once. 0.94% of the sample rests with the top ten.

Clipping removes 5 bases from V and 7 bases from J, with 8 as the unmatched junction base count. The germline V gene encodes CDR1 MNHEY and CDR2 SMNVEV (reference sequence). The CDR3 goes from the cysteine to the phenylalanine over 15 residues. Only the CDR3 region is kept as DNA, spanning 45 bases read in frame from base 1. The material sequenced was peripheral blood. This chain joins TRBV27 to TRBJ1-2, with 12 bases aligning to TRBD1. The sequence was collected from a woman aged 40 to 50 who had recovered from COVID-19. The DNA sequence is TGTGCCAGCAGTACCGGGACAGGGGGCTGGGCTGGCTACACCTTC. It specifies CASSTGTGGWAGYTF.